Shown below are 30 T cell receptor beta chains from a single sample sequenced in a study of T cell responses to AZD1222 COVID-19 vaccine. The protocol was immunoSEQ multiplex PCR, while the TCRdb copy is restricted to in-frame clones and leaves out a portion. The sample shows more than 95,000 clones, 90% to 95% of them seen only once. This material consisted of peripheral blood, taken on day 0 of AZD1222 vaccination. Receptors were obtained from an adult in good health.

The gene calls are TRBV7-2 and TRBJ2-7, with 7 nucleotides matching TRBD2. Germline lookup yields CDR1 SGHTA and CDR2 FQGNSA. CDR3 size: 14 residues. V was pared by 7 bases and J by 6 bases, with 12 bases of the junction left unmatched. The chain's CDR3 is CASIPSGGWSEQYF. The CDR3 region has the DNA TGTGCCAGCATCCCATCGGGGGGTTGGAGCGAGCAGTACTTC.

This clone was detected only a few times. The chain has TRBV12-3 or TRBV12-4 and TRBJ2-2, with D maybe TRBD2 (6 bases). Trimming pared 6 bases from V and 7 bases from J, leaving 12 bases between. This CDR3 contains 13 residues. CDR3 region: CASRPGGIGELFF. In DNA form, the CDR3 reads TGTGCCAGCAGGCCCGGCGGGATCGGGGAGCTGTTTTTT.

The chain links TRBV28 to TRBJ1-1, with D tentatively TRBD1 (5 bases). This CDR3 spans 17 amino acids. The V and J ends lost 4 bases and 0 bases respectively, with 18 bases between them. CDR1 and CDR2 (germline): MDHEN, SYDVKM. DNA of the CDR3: TGTGCCAGCAGTTCTAAGGGGCGGGGTTTGATGAACACTGAAGCTTTCTTT. Translated: CASSSKGRGLMNTEAFF.

This chain connects TRBV19 to TRBJ2-3, with no clear D. The V gene lost 0 bases and the J gene lost 0 bases, with 4 bases spanning the gap. Per the germline V gene, CDR1 is LNHDA and CDR2 is SQIVND (reference sequence). The length of the CDR3 is 14 residues. The CDR3 loop is CASSIDGSTDTQYF. In DNA form, the CDR3 reads TGTGCCAGTAGTATAGATGGGAGCACAGATACGCAGTATTTT.

The gene calls are TRBV4-1 and TRBJ1-5; unclear D gene. With 0 bases removed from V and 2 bases from J, the gap between germline ends came to 8 bases. The CDR3 contains 15 residues. Germline CDR1 reads MGHRA; CDR2 reads YSYEKL. The CDR3 region is CASSQDLRGNQPQHF. In nucleotides, the CDR3 is TGCGCCAGCAGCCAAGATCTACGAGGCAATCAGCCCCAGCATTTT.

This chain joins TRBV6-5 and TRBJ1-6, with TRBD1 identical over 9 bases. V shed 6 bases and J 6 bases; nucleotides not matched to a gene: 6. There are 15 residues in the CDR3. Germline CDR1 is MNHEY and CDR2 is SVGAGI. The CDR3 DNA is TGTGCCAGCAGAACCGACAGGGGGGGTAATTCACCCCTCCACTTT. Translating gives CASRTDRGGNSPLHF.

The rearrangement uses TRBV7-2 and TRBJ2-7, with D possibly matching TRBD2 (5 bases). Germline values: CDR1 SGHTA, CDR2 FQGNSA. The CDR3 has 15 amino acids. With 5 bases removed from V and 4 bases from J, the gap between germline ends came to 18 bases. The DNA of the CDR3 is TGTGCCAGCAGCGGTCCGGCTCCGAGGACTTACGAGCAGTACTTC. This sequence encodes CASSGPAPRTYEQYF.

As regards this clone: Its ends do not fully match the called genes, so a read error is possible. The rearrangement joins TRBV30 to TRBJ2-2; 8 positions match TRBD2. This CDR3 has 11 amino acids. Germline V gene sequence: CDR1 GTSNPN, CDR2 SVGIG (reference sequence). The CDR3 reads CAWSVQGTSSF. In DNA, the CDR3 is TGTGCCTGGAGTGTACAAGGGACTAGTAGTTTT.

This chain connects TRBV28 to TRBJ1-5; D gene unclear. Germline V gene lookup returns CDR1 MDHEN and CDR2 SYDVKM. This CDR3 spans 13 amino acids. Trimming removed 8 bases at V and 3 bases at J, with 11 bases between. CDR3 loop: CASRWSSNQPQHF. The CDR3 DNA reads TGTGCCAGCCGGTGGAGCTCCAATCAGCCCCAGCATTTT.

The V and J genes are TRBV7-6 and TRBJ2-1, with D tentatively TRBD2 (6 bases). Trimming left V 0 bases short and J 6 bases short, with 15 bases between. Germline V lookup: CDR1 SGHVS, CDR2 FNYEAQ. This CDR3 comprises 16 residues. The CDR3 reads CASSLAGGPVINEQFF. CDR3 bases: TGTGCCAGCAGCTTAGCGGGGGGACCGGTGATCAATGAGCAGTTCTTC.

The chain has TRBV28 and TRBJ1-5; 11 bases fit TRBD1. The V and J ends lost 5 bases and 6 bases, in that order; junction bases with no gene match: 12. CDR3 length: 17 amino acids. Germline V gives CDR1 MDHEN, CDR2 SYDVKM. Written as DNA, the CDR3 is TGTGCCAGCAGTCTTCTTTCCGGGACAGGGGGTTCTCAGCCCCAGCATTTT. It is translated as CASSLLSGTGGSQPQHF.

The V and J genes are TRBV18 and TRBJ2-7, with 9 bases identical to TRBD1. With 5 bases clipped from V and 0 bases from J, the junction kept 2 bases outside the gene matches. CDR3 length equals 14 residues. Germline values: CDR1 KGHSH, CDR2 LQKENI. In nucleotides, the CDR3 is TGTGCCAGCTCAGGGGGACAGGGCTCCTACGAGCAGTACTTC. As protein: CASSGGQGSYEQYF.

This rearrangement joins TRBV15 to TRBJ1-1, with D possibly TRBD1 on 5 matching bases. The CDR3 consists of 13 residues. In germline, CDR1 is LNHNV, CDR2 YYDKDF (reference sequence). V lost 2 bases to trimming and J lost 4 bases, with 8 bases between them. CDR3 region: CATSRRGSTEAFF. DNA for the CDR3: TGTGCCACCAGCAGAAGGGGATCCACTGAAGCTTTCTTT.

This clone was seen just once. This CDR3 reads CASSLSPGMEQPQHF. DNA for the CDR3: TGTGCCAGCAGCTTGTCTCCAGGGATGGAGCAGCCCCAGCATTTT. The genes are TRBV5-5 and TRBJ1-5; D is perhaps TRBD1 (5 bases). This CDR3 has 15 amino acids. The ends were cut back, 1 base at V and 7 bases at J, with 15 bases in the middle. The germline CDR1 and CDR2 sequences are SGHKS and YYEKEE (reference sequence).

V gene TRBV6-1 combines with J gene TRBJ2-5; a weak D match, TRBD2 (6 bases). CDR3 size: 16 residues. Deletions cut 0 bases from V and 5 bases from J, with 16 bases between. The V gene's germline CDR1 is MNHNS and CDR2 SASEGT. CDR3 bases: TGTGCCAGCAGTGAAGCCGCGGGACGGACATGGGAGACCCAGTACTTC. Its protein product is CASSEAAGRTWETQYF.

The rearrangement uses TRBV4-3 and TRBJ2-7, with 9 bases identical to TRBD2. This CDR3 contains 17 residues. CDR1 and CDR2 from the germline V gene are LGHNA and YSLEER. V gave up 0 bases and J gave up 4 bases; unmatched junction bases: 10. The CDR3 DNA is TGCGCCAGCAGCCAAGAACGCGGGACTAGCAGACCGTACGAGCAGTACTTC. Translated: CASSQERGTSRPYEQYF.

Only one count was recorded for this clone. The gene calls are TRBV14 and TRBJ2-1; possibly TRBD2 for D (5 bases). The CDR3 is 14 amino acids. V gave up 0 bases and J gave up 4 bases, with 7 bases separating them. CDR1 SGHDN and CDR2 FVKESK come from the germline V gene. Here the CDR3 reads CASSQELGYNEQFF. Written as DNA, the CDR3 is TGTGCCAGCAGCCAAGAACTAGGGTACAATGAGCAGTTCTTC.

The J gene is TRBJ1-2, the V gene TRBV6-5, with a weak D call TRBD1 (6 bases). Germline V gene sequence: CDR1 MNHEY, CDR2 SVGAGI. V lost 10 bases, J lost 7 bases, and 25 bases lay in between. The CDR3 totals 15 residues. CDR3 sequence: CAMRIMPGAVGGYTF. The CDR3 nucleotides are TGTGCCATGCGGATCATGCCAGGGGCGGTGGGTGGCTACACCTTC.

The chain is built from TRBV7-3 and TRBJ2-7; a possible D gene is TRBD2 (5 bases). The V end was cut by 1 base, the J end by 3 bases, with 10 bases between. The CDR3 contains 14 residues. The germline V gene has CDR1 SGHTA and CDR2 FQGTGA. The CDR3 reads CASSLSPGNYEQYF. CDR3 DNA sequence: TGTGCCAGCAGCTTAAGTCCGGGAAACTACGAGCAGTACTTC. The complete variable domain, with remaining parts taken from reference TRBV7-3 and TRBJ2-7, reads GAGVSQTPSNKVTEKGKYVELRCDPISGHTALYWYRQSLGQGPEFLIYFQGTGAADDSGLPNDRFFAVRPEGSVSTLKIQRTERGDSAVYLCASSLSPGNYEQYFGPGTRLTVT.

The chain joins TRBV19 to TRBJ2-7; no reliable D call. V dropped 1 base and J dropped 3 bases, with 13 bases sitting between them. The germline CDR1 and CDR2 sequences are LNHDA and SQIVND (reference sequence). This CDR3 spans 15 amino acids. The CDR3 protein is CASSIVKGIRYEQYF. CDR3 sequence (DNA): TGTGCCAGTAGTATAGTGAAAGGGATACGCTACGAGCAGTACTTC. The entire variable domain, with the rest obtained from reference TRBV19 and TRBJ2-7, is as follows: DGGITQSPKYLFRKEGQNVTLSCEQNLNHDAMYWYRQDPGQGLRLIYYSQIVNDFQKGDIAEGYSVSREKKESFPLTVTSAQKNPTAFYLCASSIVKGIRYEQYFGPGTRLTVT.

A word on this clone: Additional DNA sequences in this sample encode the identical CDR3. V gene TRBV5-5 combines with J gene TRBJ1-5; no firm D call. CDR1 and CDR2 from the germline V gene are SGHKS and YYEKEE (reference sequence). CDR3 length: 13 amino acids. V was pared by 4 bases and J by 5 bases, with 10 bases between. The CDR3 region is CASSLLWDQPQHF. CDR3 nucleotides: TGTGCCAGCAGCCTCCTTTGGGATCAGCCCCAGCATTTT. Variable domain in full (rest from reference TRBV5-5 and TRBJ1-5): DAGVTQSPTHLIKTRGQQVTLRCSPISGHKSVSWYQQVLGQGPQFIFQYYEKEERGRGNFPDRFSARQFPNYSSELNVNALLLGDSALYLCASSLLWDQPQHFGDGTRLSIL.

The J gene is TRBJ1-5, the V gene TRBV5-6; TRBD1 is a possible D gene (5 bases). Trimming shortened V by 3 bases and J by 3 bases, and 13 bases separated the two germline ends. Germline-derived CDR1 and CDR2 are SGHDT and YYEEEE. CDR3 size: 15 residues. CDR3 coding DNA: TGTGCCAGCAGCTGGAGTGGGGCGTTCAATCAGCCCCAGCATTTT. It is translated as CASSWSGAFNQPQHF.

The chain employs TRBV6-5 and TRBJ2-7; perhaps TRBD1 as D (5 bases). The CDR3 length is 13 residues. The ends were cut back, 6 bases at V and 7 bases at J, with 16 bases in the middle. From germline, CDR1 is MNHEY and CDR2 SVGAGI. CDR3 nucleotide sequence: TGTGCCAGCAGAACCCGGACCCCAGGGGAGCAGTACTTC. It specifies CASRTRTPGEQYF.

The chain uses TRBV15 and TRBJ2-5; unclear D gene. There are 13 residues in the CDR3. V was trimmed by 1 base and J by 5 bases, leaving 8 bases between them. Germline lookup yields CDR1 LNHNV and CDR2 YYDKDF (reference sequence). The CDR3 DNA reads as TGTGCCACCAGCAGAGTAGCTACTGAGACCCAGTACTTC. As protein: CATSRVATETQYF.

This clone was recorded only once. The chain carries TRBV2 and TRBJ1-5, with a weak D call TRBD1 (5 bases). The length of the CDR3 is 13 residues. Germline CDR1 is SNHLY and CDR2 is FYNNEI. The V and J ends lost 5 bases and 4 bases respectively, with 9 bases between them. The CDR3 is CASSSGGNQPQHF. The CDR3 DNA sequence: TGTGCCAGCAGTTCTGGGGGGAATCAGCCCCAGCATTTT.

This chain connects TRBV5-1 to TRBJ1-2; 7 bases fit TRBD1. The junction had 29 bases not matched to a gene; V was cut back by 4 bases and J by 8 bases. Germline CDR1 SGHRS, CDR2 YFSETQ. The CDR3 is 20 residues long. DNA for the CDR3: TGCGCCAGCAGCACCCAATACCCGAGACAGGGCCCCAAAGCCGGGGGAGGCTACACCTTC. This codes for CASSTQYPRQGPKAGGGYTF.

This chain joins TRBV29-1 and TRBJ2-3, with 7 bases identical to TRBD1. CDR3 length: 13 residues. Germline V gene sequence: CDR1 SQVTM, CDR2 ANQGSEA. V gave up 6 bases and J gave up 6 bases; unmatched junction bases: 9. The DNA of the CDR3 is TGCAGCGTGTCTGAGACAGGGATCGATACGCAGTATTTT. It codes for CSVSETGIDTQYF.

J is TRBJ2-7 and V is TRBV20-1; tentatively, D is TRBD2 (6 bases). Germline loops: CDR1 DFQATT, CDR2 SNEGSKA (reference sequence). The CDR3 length is 14 residues. Trimming shortened V by 3 bases and J by 3 bases, and 15 bases separated the two germline ends. CDR3: CSASLGGPSYEQYF. CDR3 nucleotide sequence: TGCAGTGCTAGTCTAGGAGGGCCTAGCTACGAGCAGTACTTC.

The chain is built from TRBV14 and TRBJ2-7; tentatively, D is TRBD1 (6 bases). Trimming removed 4 bases from V and 5 bases from J, with 15 bases in between. Looked up from germline, CDR1 is SGHDN and CDR2 is FVKESK. CDR3 size: 14 residues. The CDR3 spells CASSLRDTLNEQYF. The CDR3 bases are TGTGCCAGCAGCCTAAGGGACACACTAAACGAGCAGTACTTC. The full variable domain, its missing parts supplied by reference TRBV14 and TRBJ2-7, is EAGVTQFPSHSVIEKGQTVTLRCDPISGHDNLYWYRRVMGKEIKFLLHFVKESKQDESGMPNNRFLAERTGGTYSTLKVQPAELEDSGVYFCASSLRDTLNEQYFGPGTRLTVT.

The J gene is TRBJ2-7, the V gene TRBV18; 8 bases agree with TRBD2. The trim removed 3 bases at V and 1 base at J, leaving 5 bases unmatched. The CDR3 loop spans 15 amino acids. Looked up from germline, CDR1 is KGHSH and CDR2 is LQKENI. The CDR3 bases are TGTGCCAGCTCACCCAGACTAGCGACGTCCTACGAGCAGTACTTC. Residues: CASSPRLATSYEQYF.